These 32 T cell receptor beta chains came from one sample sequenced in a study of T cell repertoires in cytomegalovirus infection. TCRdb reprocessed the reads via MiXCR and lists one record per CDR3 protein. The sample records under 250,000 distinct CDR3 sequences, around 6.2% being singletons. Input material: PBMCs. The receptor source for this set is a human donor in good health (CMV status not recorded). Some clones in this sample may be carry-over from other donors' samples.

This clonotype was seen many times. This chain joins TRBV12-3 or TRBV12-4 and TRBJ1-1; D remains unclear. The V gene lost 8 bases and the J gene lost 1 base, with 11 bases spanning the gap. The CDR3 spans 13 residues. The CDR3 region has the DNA TGTGCCAGCTATACCCAAGCGAACACTGAAGCTTTCTTT. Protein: CASYTQANTEAFF.

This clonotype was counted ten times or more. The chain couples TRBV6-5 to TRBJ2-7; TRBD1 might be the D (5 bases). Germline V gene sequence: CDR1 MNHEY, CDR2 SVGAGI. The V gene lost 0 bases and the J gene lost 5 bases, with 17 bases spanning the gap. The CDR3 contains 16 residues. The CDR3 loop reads CASSYSTLSGQDEQYF. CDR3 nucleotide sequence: TGTGCCAGCAGTTACTCGACCCTCTCAGGGCAGGACGAGCAGTACTTC.

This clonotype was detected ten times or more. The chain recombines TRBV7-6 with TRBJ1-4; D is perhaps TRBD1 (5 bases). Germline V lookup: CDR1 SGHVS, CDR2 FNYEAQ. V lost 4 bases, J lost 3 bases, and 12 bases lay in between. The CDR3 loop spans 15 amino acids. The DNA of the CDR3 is TGTGCCAGCAGCTCCTCCGGGGGAGCTAATGAAAAACTGTTTTTT. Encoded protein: CASSSSGGANEKLFF.

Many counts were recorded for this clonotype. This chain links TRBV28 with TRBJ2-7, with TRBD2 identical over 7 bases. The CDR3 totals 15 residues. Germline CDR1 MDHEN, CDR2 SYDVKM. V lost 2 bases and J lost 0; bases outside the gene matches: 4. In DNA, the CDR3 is TGTGCCAGCAGTTTAGCGGGGGAACTCTCCTACGAGCAGTACTTC. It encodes CASSLAGELSYEQYF.

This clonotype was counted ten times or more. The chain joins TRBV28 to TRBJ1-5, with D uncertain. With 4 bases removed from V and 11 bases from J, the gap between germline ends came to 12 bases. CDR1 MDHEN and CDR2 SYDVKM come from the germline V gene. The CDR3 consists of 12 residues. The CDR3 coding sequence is TGTGCCAGCAGTTCTTATGGCGTGGCCCAGCATTTT. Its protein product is CASSSYGVAQHF.

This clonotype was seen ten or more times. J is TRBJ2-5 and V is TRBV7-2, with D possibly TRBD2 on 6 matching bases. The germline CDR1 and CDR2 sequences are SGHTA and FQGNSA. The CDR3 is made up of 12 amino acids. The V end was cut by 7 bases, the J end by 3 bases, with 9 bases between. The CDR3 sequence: CASMAGKETQYF. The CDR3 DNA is TGTGCCAGCATGGCGGGGAAAGAGACCCAGTACTTC.

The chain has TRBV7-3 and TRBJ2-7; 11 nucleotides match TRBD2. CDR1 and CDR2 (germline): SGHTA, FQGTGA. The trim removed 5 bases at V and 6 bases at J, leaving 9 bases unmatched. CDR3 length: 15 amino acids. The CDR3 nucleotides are TGTGCCAGCAGCGAAACCGGGACTAGCGGAGGCGAGCAGTACTTC. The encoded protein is CASSETGTSGGEQYF.

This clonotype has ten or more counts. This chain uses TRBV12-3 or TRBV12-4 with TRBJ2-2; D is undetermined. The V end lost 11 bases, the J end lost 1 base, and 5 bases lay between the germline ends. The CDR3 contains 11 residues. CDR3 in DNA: TGTGCCGGGTTGAACACCGGGGAGCTGTTTTTT. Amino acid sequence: CAGLNTGELFF.

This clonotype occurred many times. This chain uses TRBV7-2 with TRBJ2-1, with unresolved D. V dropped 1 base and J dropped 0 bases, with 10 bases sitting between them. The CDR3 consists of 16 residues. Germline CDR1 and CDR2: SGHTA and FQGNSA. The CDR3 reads CASSLVGGASYNEQFF. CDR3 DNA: TGTGCCAGCAGCTTAGTTGGCGGAGCCTCCTACAATGAGCAGTTCTTC.

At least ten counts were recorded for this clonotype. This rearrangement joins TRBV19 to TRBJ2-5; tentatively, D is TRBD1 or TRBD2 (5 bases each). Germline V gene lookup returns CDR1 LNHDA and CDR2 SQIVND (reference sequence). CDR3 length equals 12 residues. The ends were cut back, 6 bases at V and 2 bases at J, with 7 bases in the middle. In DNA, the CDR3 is TGTGCCAGTAGCGGGGCACAAGAGACCCAGTACTTC. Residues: CASSGAQETQYF.

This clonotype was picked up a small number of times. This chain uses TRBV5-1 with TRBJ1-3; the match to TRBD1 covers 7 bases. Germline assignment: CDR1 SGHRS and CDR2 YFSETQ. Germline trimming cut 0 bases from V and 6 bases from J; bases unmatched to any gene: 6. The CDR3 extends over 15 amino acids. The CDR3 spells CASSLDAGGENTIYF. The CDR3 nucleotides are TGCGCCAGCAGCTTGGACGCAGGGGGGGAAAACACCATATATTTT.

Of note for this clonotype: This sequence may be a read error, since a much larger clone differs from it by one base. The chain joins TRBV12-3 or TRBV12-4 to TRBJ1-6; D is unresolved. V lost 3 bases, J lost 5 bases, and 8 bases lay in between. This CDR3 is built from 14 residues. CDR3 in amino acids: CASSFSRDNSPLHF. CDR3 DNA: TGTGCCAGCAGTTTTAGCAGAGATAATTCACCCCTCCACTTT.

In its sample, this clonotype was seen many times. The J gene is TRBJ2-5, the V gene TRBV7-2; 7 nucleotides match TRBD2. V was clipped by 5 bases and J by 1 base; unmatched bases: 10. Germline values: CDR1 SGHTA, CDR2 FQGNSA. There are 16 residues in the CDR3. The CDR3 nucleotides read TGTGCCAGCAGCCAAACCCCTGCGGGAGTCCAAGAGACCCAGTACTTC. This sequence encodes CASSQTPAGVQETQYF.

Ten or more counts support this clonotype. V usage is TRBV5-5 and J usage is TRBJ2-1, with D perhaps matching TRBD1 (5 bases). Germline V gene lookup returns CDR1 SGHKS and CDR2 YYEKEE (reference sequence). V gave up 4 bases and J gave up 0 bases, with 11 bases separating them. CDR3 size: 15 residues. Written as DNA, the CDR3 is TGTGCCAGCAGCGGGGCGGTGGGCTCCTACAATGAGCAGTTCTTC. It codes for CASSGAVGSYNEQFF.

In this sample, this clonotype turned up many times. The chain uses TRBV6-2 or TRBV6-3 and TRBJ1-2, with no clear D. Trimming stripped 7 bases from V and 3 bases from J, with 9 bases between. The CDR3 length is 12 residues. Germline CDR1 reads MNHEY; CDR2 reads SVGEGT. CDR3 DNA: TGTGCCAGCAATGATCAGCACTATGGCTACACCTTC. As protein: CASNDQHYGYTF.

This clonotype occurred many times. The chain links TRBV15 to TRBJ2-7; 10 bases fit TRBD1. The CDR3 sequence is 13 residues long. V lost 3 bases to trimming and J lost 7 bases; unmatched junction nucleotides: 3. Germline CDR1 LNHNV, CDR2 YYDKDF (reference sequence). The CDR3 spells CATSRTGGEEQYF. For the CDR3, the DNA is TGTGCCACCAGCAGGACAGGGGGCGAGGAGCAGTACTTC. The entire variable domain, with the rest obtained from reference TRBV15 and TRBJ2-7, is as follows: DAMVIQNPRYQVTQFGKPVTLSCSQTLNHNVMYWYQQKSSQAPKLLFHYYDKDFNNEADTPDNFQSRRPNTSFCFLDIRSPGLGDTAMYLCATSRTGGEEQYFGPGTRLTVT.

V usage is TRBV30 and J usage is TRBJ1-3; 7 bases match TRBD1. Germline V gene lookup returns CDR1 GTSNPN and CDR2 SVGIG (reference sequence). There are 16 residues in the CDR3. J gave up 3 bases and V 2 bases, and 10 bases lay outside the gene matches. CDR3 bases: TGTGCCTGGAGTCCTATGACAGGGACATTTGGAAACACCATATATTTT. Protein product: CAWSPMTGTFGNTIYF. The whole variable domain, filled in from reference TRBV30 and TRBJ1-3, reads SQTIHQWPATLVQPVGSPLSLECTVEGTSNPNLYWYRQAAGRGLQLLFYSVGIGQISSEVPQNLSASRPQDRQFILSSKKLLLSDSGFYLCAWSPMTGTFGNTIYFGEGSWLTVV.

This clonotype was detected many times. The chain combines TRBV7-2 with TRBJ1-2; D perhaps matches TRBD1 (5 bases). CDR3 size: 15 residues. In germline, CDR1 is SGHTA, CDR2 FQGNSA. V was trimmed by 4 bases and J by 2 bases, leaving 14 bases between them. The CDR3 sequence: CASSSPGSGNYGYTF. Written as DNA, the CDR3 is TGTGCCAGCAGCTCCCCAGGGAGTGGGAACTATGGCTACACCTTC.

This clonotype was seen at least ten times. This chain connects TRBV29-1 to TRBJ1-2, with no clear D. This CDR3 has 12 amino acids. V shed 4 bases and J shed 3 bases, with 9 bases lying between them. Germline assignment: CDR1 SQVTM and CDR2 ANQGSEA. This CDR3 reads CSVGDGDYGYTF. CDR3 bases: TGCAGCGTTGGTGACGGTGACTATGGCTACACCTTC.

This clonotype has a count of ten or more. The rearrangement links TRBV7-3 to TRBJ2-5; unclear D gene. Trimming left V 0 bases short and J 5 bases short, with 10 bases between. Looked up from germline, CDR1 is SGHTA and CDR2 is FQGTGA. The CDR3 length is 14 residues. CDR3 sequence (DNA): TGTGCCAGCAGCTTAACGGGTCACCGGGAGACCCAGTACTTC. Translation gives CASSLTGHRETQYF.

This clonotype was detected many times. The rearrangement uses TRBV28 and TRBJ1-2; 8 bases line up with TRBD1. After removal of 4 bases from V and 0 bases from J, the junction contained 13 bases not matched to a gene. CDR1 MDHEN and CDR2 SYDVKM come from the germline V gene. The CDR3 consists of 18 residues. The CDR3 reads CASSSATIGTGSNYGYTF. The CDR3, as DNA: TGTGCCAGCAGTTCTGCCACAATAGGGACAGGTTCTAACTATGGCTACACCTTC.

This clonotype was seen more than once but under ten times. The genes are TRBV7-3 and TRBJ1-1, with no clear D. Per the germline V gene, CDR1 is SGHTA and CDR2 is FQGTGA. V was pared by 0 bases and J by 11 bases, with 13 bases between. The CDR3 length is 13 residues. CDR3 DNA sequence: TGTGCCAGCAGCTTAACCCCCTTTGAAAGCGCTTTCTTT. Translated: CASSLTPFESAFF.

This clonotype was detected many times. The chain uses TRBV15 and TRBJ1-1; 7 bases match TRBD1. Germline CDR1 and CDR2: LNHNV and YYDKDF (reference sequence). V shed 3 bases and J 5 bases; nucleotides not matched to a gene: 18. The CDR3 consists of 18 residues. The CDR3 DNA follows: TGTGCCACCAGCAGGGGCCAGGGGACAGACAGGGAACGGACTGAAGCTTTCTTT. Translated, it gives CATSRGQGTDRERTEAFF. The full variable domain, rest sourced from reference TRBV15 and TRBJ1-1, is DAMVIQNPRYQVTQFGKPVTLSCSQTLNHNVMYWYQQKSSQAPKLLFHYYDKDFNNEADTPDNFQSRRPNTSFCFLDIRSPGLGDTAMYLCATSRGQGTDRERTEAFFGQGTRLTVV.

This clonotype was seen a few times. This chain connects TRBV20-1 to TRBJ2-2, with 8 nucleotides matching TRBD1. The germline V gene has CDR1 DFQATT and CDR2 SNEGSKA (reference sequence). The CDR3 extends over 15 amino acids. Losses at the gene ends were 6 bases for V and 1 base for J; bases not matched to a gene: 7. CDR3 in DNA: TGCAGTGCCCTTGGCGGGACAGGGAACACCGGGGAGCTGTTTTTT. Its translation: CSALGGTGNTGELFF.

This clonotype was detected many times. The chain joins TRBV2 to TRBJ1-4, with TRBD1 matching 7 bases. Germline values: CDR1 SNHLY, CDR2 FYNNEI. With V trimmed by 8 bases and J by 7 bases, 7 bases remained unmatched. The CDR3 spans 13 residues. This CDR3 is CASVRGQGEKLFF. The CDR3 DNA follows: TGTGCCAGCGTGAGGGGGCAAGGTGAAAAACTGTTTTTT.

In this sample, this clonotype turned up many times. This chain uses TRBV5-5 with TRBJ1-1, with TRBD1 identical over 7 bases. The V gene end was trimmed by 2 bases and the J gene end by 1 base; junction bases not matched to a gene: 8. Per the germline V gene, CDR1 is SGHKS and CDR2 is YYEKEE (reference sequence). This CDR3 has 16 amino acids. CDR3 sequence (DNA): TGTGCCAGCAGCTTAGACAGGGAAATGGGGAACACTGAAGCTTTCTTT. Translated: CASSLDREMGNTEAFF.

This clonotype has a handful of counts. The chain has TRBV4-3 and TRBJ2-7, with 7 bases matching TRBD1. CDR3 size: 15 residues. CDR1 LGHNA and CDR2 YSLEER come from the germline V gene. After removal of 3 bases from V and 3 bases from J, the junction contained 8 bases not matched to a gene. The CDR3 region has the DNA TGCGCCAGCAGCCAGGAAAACAGGGGCCGCTACGAGCAGTACTTC. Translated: CASSQENRGRYEQYF.

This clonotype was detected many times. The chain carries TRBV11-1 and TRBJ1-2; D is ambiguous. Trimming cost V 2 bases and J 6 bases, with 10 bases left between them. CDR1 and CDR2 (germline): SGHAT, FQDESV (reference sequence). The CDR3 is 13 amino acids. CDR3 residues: CASSLTGRDGYTF. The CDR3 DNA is TGTGCCAGCAGCTTAACCGGCCGTGATGGCTACACCTTC.

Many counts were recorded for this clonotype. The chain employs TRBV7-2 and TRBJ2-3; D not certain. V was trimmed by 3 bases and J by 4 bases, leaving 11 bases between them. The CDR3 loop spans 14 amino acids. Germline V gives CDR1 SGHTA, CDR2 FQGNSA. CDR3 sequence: CASSFSKLPDTQYF. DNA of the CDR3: TGTGCCAGCAGCTTCTCGAAGCTCCCAGATACGCAGTATTTT.

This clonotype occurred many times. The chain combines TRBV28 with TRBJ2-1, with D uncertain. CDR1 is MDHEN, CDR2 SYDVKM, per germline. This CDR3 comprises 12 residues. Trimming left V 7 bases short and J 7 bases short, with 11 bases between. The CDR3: CASTTNWNEQFF. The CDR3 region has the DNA TGTGCCAGCACCACCAATTGGAATGAGCAGTTCTTC.

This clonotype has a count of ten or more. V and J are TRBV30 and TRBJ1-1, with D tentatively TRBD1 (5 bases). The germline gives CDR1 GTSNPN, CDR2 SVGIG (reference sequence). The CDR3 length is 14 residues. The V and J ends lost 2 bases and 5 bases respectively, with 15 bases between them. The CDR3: CAWSLQLQGTEAFF. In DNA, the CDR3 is TGTGCCTGGAGTTTGCAGCTCCAGGGTACTGAAGCTTTCTTT.

CDR3 region: CASSEAEGFYNEQFF. Written as DNA, the CDR3 is TGTGCCAGCAGTGAAGCGGAAGGGTTCTACAATGAGCAGTTCTTC. The chain carries TRBV2 and TRBJ2-1; no definite D call. Trimming took off 0 bases at V and 3 bases at J, with 9 bases between the two ends. The length of the CDR3 is 15 residues. The germline CDR1 and CDR2 sequences are SNHLY and FYNNEI.